Listed below are T cell receptor beta chains from one sample, sequenced in a study of cytomegalovirus exposure and HLA in healthy donors. Clones were read by immunoSEQ multiplex PCR, and TCRdb kept only the in-frame ones, dropping some. The data show 150,000 to 160,000 clones, with 65% to 75% seen just once and about 3% held by the top ten. Sequencing input: PBMCs. These receptors came from a man younger than 35 in good health and CMV-seronegative. The CDR3 runs from the conserved cysteine through the conserved F or W. D genes are given only for firm matches. Clone size appears in some rows only: once, few, many, or a class for an expanded clone.

size: NA
D: NA
V: TRBV7-2
J: TRBJ2-2
CDR3: CASLIWGATGELFF
DNA: TGTGCCAGCTTAATCTGGGGAGCGACCGGGGAGCTGTTTTTT

size: NA
D: NA
V: TRBV30
J: TRBJ1-5
CDR3: CAWSVLPAQPQHF
DNA: TGTGCCTGGAGTGTTCTCCCTGCGCAGCCCCAGCATTTT

size: NA
D: NA
V: TRBV7-9
J: TRBJ2-5
CDR3: CASSLAGGAEETQYF
DNA: TGTGCCAGCAGCTTAGCTGGGGGGGCGGAAGAGACCCAGTACTTC

size: NA
D: NA
V: TRBV19
J: TRBJ2-5
CDR3: CASSMRDKETQYF
DNA: TGTGCCAGTAGTATGAGGGATAAAGAGACCCAGTACTTC

size: few
D: NA
V: TRBV6-5
J: TRBJ1-6
CDR3: CASSTQGRENSPLHF
DNA: TGTGCCAGCAGTACCCAGGGACGGGAGAATTCACCCCTCCACTTT

size: NA
D: TRBD1
V: TRBV7-6
J: TRBJ1-1
CDR3: CASSLDQGATEAFF
DNA: TGTGCCAGCAGCTTAGACCAGGGGGCCACTGAAGCTTTCTTT

size: NA
D: NA
V: TRBV27
J: TRBJ1-1
CDR3: CASSLSEGRTEAFF
DNA: TGTGCCAGCAGTTTATCGGAGGGAAGGACTGAAGCTTTCTTT

size: NA
D: NA
V: TRBV5-1
J: TRBJ2-6
CDR3: CASSLVHGGAGANVLTF
DNA: TGCGCCAGCAGCTTGGTCCACGGGGGTGCTGGGGCCAACGTCCTGACTTTC

size: NA
D: TRBD2
V: TRBV6-5
J: TRBJ2-1
CDR3: CASSLRASGGNEQFF
DNA: TGTGCCAGCAGCCTCAGGGCTAGCGGGGGGAATGAGCAGTTCTTC

size: NA
D: NA
V: TRBV29-1
J: TRBJ1-2
CDR3: CSVEDPGNYGYTF
DNA: TGCAGCGTTGAAGATCCGGGGAACTATGGCTACACCTTC

size: NA
D: NA
V: TRBV11-3
J: TRBJ2-7
CDR3: CASSLVIGEQYF
DNA: TGTGCCAGCAGCCTGGTCATCGGGGAGCAGTACTTC

size: NA
D: NA
V: TRBV4-1
J: TRBJ2-4
CDR3: CASSQSFRDIPIPDF
DNA: TGCGCCAGCAGCCAATCCTTCCGGGACATTCCAATCCCGGACTTC

size: NA
D: TRBD1
V: TRBV28
J: TRBJ2-5
CDR3: CASRVGGRGQETQYF
DNA: TGTGCCAGCAGGGTAGGGGGCAGGGGCCAAGAGACCCAGTACTTC

size: NA
D: TRBD1
V: TRBV7-2
J: TRBJ1-2
CDR3: CASSLADREVLGGYTF
DNA: TGTGCCAGCAGCTTAGCTGACAGGGAGGTACTTGGTGGCTACACCTTC

size: NA
D: TRBD1
V: TRBV29-1
J: TRBJ1-4
CDR3: CSVNRGRNANEKLFF
DNA: TGCAGCGTTAACAGGGGGAGGAACGCTAATGAAAAACTGTTTTTT

size: NA
D: NA
V: TRBV19
J: TRBJ1-2
CDR3: CASSMIRGTTNYGYTF
DNA: TGTGCCAGTAGTATGATTAGGGGGACTACTAACTATGGCTACACCTTC

size: NA
D: TRBD2
V: TRBV7-2
J: TRBJ2-3
CDR3: CASDYKGRLAGGADTQYF
DNA: TGTGCCAGCGATTACAAGGGCCGACTAGCGGGGGGTGCAGATACGCAGTATTTT

size: few
D: NA
V: TRBV5-4
J: TRBJ1-1
CDR3: CASSFREMNTEAFF
DNA: TGTGCCAGCAGCTTCAGGGAAATGAACACTGAAGCTTTCTTT

size: NA
D: NA
V: TRBV11-3
J: TRBJ2-5
CDR3: CASSLGGKETQYF
DNA: TGTGCCAGCAGCTTGGGGGGAAAAGAGACCCAGTACTTC

size: NA
D: NA
V: TRBV7-3
J: TRBJ2-3
CDR3: CASSFASHTDTQYF
DNA: TGTGCCAGCAGTTTTGCGTCCCACACAGATACGCAGTATTTT

size: NA
D: NA
V: TRBV7-2
J: TRBJ1-5
CDR3: CASSLAGGRGRTQPQHF
DNA: TGTGCCAGCAGCTTAGCGGGCGGCCGGGGGAGGACTCAGCCCCAGCATTTT

size: NA
D: NA
V: TRBV7-9
J: TRBJ2-3
CDR3: CASSFAGADTQYF
DNA: TGTGCCAGCAGCTTCGCGGGGGCTGATACGCAGTATTTT

size: NA
D: NA
V: TRBV27
J: TRBJ1-3
CDR3: CASKSTGSDGNTIYF
DNA: TGTGCCAGCAAATCAACAGGGTCGGACGGAAACACCATATATTTT

size: NA
D: TRBD2
V: TRBV28
J: TRBJ2-5
CDR3: CASKRTTSLQETQYF
DNA: TGTGCCAGCAAACGTACGACTAGCCTCCAAGAGACCCAGTACTTC

size: NA
D: NA
V: TRBV18
J: TRBJ2-3
CDR3: CASSLLDTQYF
DNA: TGTGCCAGCTCACTCTTAGATACGCAGTATTTT

size: NA
D: TRBD2
V: TRBV11-1
J: TRBJ2-1
CDR3: CASSRGTSEVEQFF
DNA: TGTGCCAGCAGCCGCGGGACTAGTGAGGTTGAGCAGTTCTTC

size: NA
D: TRBD1
V: TRBV5-1
J: TRBJ1-2
CDR3: CASSLAPGTGHGYTF
DNA: TGCGCCAGCAGCTTGGCTCCCGGGACAGGGCATGGCTACACCTTC

size: NA
D: NA
V: TRBV9
J: TRBJ1-1
CDR3: CASSEGQTVRNTEAFF
DNA: TGTGCCAGCAGCGAAGGCCAGACAGTGAGGAACACTGAAGCTTTCTTT

size: once
D: NA
V: TRBV7-9
J: TRBJ2-2
CDR3: CASSLEGGGELFF
DNA: TGTGCCAGCAGCTTGGAGGGAGGCGGGGAGCTGTTTTTT

size: NA
D: NA
V: TRBV10-1
J: TRBJ1-6
CDR3: CASSANSDSPLHF
DNA: TGCGCCAGCAGTGCTAATTCGGATTCACCCCTCCACTTT

size: NA
D: NA
V: TRBV15
J: TRBJ1-4
CDR3: CATSRDKTDEKLFF
DNA: TGTGCCACCAGCAGAGATAAGACAGATGAAAAACTGTTTTTT

size: once
D: TRBD1
V: TRBV5-6
J: TRBJ2-6
CDR3: CASSYLDREDTGANVLTF
DNA: TGTGCCAGCAGCTACCTGGACAGGGAGGATACAGGGGCCAACGTCCTGACTTTC

size: NA
D: TRBD1
V: TRBV6-5
J: TRBJ1-2
CDR3: CASSSVQGASGYTF
DNA: TGTGCCAGCAGTAGCGTCCAGGGGGCGAGTGGCTACACCTTC

size: once
D: NA
V: TRBV5-1
J: TRBJ2-2
CDR3: CASSSQGTGELFF
DNA: TGCGCCAGCAGCTCACAGGGTACCGGGGAGCTGTTTTTT

size: NA
D: TRBD2
V: TRBV4-1
J: TRBJ2-1
CDR3: CASSQESLPAGGYNEQFF
DNA: TGCGCCAGCAGCCAAGAATCCCTTCCGGCGGGGGGATACAATGAGCAGTTCTTC

size: NA
D: NA
V: TRBV6-6
J: TRBJ1-4
CDR3: CASSPLYSATNEKLFF
DNA: TGTGCCAGCAGCCCCCTTTATAGTGCAACTAATGAAAAACTGTTTTTT

size: NA
D: TRBD1
V: TRBV4-3
J: TRBJ1-2
CDR3: CASSQETDRVNLYGYTF
DNA: TGCGCCAGCAGCCAAGAAACCGACAGGGTGAATCTCTATGGCTACACCTTC

size: NA
D: NA
V: TRBV7-9
J: TRBJ1-2
CDR3: CASSREVTKWRSTF
DNA: TGTGCCAGCAGCCGGGAAGTGACAAAGTGGCGTAGCACCTTC

size: NA
D: TRBD1
V: TRBV18
J: TRBJ1-1
CDR3: CASSLTGGTEAFF
DNA: TGTGCCAGCTCACTAACAGGGGGCACTGAAGCTTTCTTT

size: NA
D: NA
V: TRBV11-2
J: TRBJ2-3
CDR3: CASSLFGTSVNTDTQYF
DNA: TGTGCCAGCAGCTTGTTCGGGACTTCAGTAAACACAGATACGCAGTATTTT

size: NA
D: TRBD2
V: TRBV5-6
J: TRBJ2-5
CDR3: CASSLQLAGSWVYF
DNA: TGTGCCAGCAGCTTGCAACTAGCGGGGTCCTGGGTGTACTTC

size: NA
D: NA
V: TRBV15
J: TRBJ1-6
CDR3: CATSEGHRVSSPLHF
DNA: TGTGCCACCAGCGAGGGACACAGGGTGAGTTCACCCCTCCACTTT

size: NA
D: TRBD1
V: TRBV9
J: TRBJ2-2
CDR3: CASNPTATGPTGELFF
DNA: TGTGCCAGCAACCCAACCGCGACAGGGCCCACCGGGGAGCTGTTTTTT

size: NA
D: TRBD2
V: TRBV30
J: TRBJ2-2
CDR3: CAWTGLAGITGELFF
DNA: TGTGCCTGGACCGGACTAGCGGGGATCACCGGGGAGCTGTTTTTT

size: NA
D: NA
V: TRBV27
J: TRBJ1-1
CDR3: CALKGGVYTEAFF
DNA: TGTGCCCTAAAGGGAGGCGTTTACACTGAAGCTTTCTTT

size: NA
D: NA
V: TRBV5-1
J: TRBJ1-6
CDR3: CASSRTSDLFNSPLHF
DNA: TGCGCCAGCTCCCGGACAAGCGACCTATTTAATTCACCCCTCCACTTT

size: NA
D: TRBD1
V: TRBV30
J: TRBJ1-3
CDR3: CAWTGQGISGNTIYF
DNA: TGTGCCTGGACGGGACAGGGGATTTCTGGAAACACCATATATTTT

size: NA
D: NA
V: TRBV4-3
J: TRBJ1-1
CDR3: CASSPSVRGTEAFF
DNA: TGCGCCAGCAGCCCCTCGGTGCGGGGCACTGAAGCTTTCTTT

size: NA
D: TRBD1
V: TRBV5-1
J: TRBJ1-1
CDR3: CASSEQGDDEAFF
DNA: TGCGCCAGCAGCGAGCAGGGGGATGATGAAGCTTTCTTT

size: NA
D: TRBD1
V: TRBV7-6
J: TRBJ2-7
CDR3: CASSLDRVSYEQYF
DNA: TGTGCCAGCAGCCTGGACAGGGTGTCCTACGAGCAGTACTTC

size: few
D: NA
V: TRBV11-2
J: TRBJ2-2
CDR3: CASSLGGWELFF
DNA: TGTGCCAGCAGCTTAGGAGGTTGGGAGCTGTTTTTT

size: few
D: TRBD2
V: TRBV4-2
J: TRBJ2-5
CDR3: CASSQDRGGEETQYF
DNA: TGTGCCAGCAGCCAAGACCGGGGGGGGGAAGAGACCCAGTACTTC

size: once
D: NA
V: TRBV11-3
J: TRBJ2-1
CDR3: CASSKYGTSINEQFF
DNA: TGTGCCAGCAGCAAATACGGGACTTCCATCAATGAGCAGTTCTTC